The present TCR beta chain was sequenced within a study of regulatory T cells in long-lasting Graves disease. Whole-study results and caveats: Newly diagnosed patients had higher TCR diversity than persistent Graves' patients did.

This CDR3 spans 14 amino acids. Trimming removed 6 bases at V and 5 bases at J, with 20 bases between. Germline assignment: CDR1 DFQATT and CDR2 SNEGSKA (reference sequence). The time point: newly diagnosed GD, antithyroid drugs for less than 3 months. PBMC RNA was the source of the TCR library. TCR beta libraries were built with iRepertoire HTBI primers and Arm-PCR of CDR3 regions. TCRdb reprocessed the multiplex PCR reads via MiXCR and lists one record per CDR3 protein. This table holds roughly 410,000 distinct CDR3 sequences, approximately 15% found once. As concerns this clonotype: Its antigen is unknown.

Separately, the same data were catalogued under a study of T cells in Graves' hyperthyroidism and ophthalmopathy.

The chain is built from TRBV20-1 and TRBJ2-7; D call uncertain. The sequence came from a middle-aged woman with Graves disease. Sample: peripheral blood mononuclear cells (PBMCs), taken at new diagnosis, from a patient treated with antithyroid drugs. The chain's CDR3 is CSATNQPGVNEQYF. The CDR3 DNA follows: TGCAGTGCAACGAACCAACCAGGCGTCAACGAGCAGTACTTC.